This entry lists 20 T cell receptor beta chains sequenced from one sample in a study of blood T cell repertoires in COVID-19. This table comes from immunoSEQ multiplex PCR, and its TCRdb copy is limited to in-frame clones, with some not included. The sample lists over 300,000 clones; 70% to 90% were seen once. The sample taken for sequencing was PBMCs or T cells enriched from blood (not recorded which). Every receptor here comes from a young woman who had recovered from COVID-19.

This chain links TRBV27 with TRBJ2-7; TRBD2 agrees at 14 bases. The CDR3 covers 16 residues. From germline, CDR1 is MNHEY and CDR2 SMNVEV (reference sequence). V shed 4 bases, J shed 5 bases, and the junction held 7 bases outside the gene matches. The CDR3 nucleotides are TGTGCCAGCAGTTCGGGACTAGCGGGAGTGTTCCACGAGCAGTACTTC. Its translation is CASSSGLAGVFHEQYF.

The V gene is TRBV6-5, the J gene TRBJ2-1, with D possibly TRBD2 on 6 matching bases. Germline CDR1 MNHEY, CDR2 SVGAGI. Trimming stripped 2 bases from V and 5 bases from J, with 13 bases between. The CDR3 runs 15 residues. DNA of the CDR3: TGTGCCAGCAGTTACACGGTGGGAGGAGACAATGAGCAGTTCTTC. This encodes CASSYTVGGDNEQFF.

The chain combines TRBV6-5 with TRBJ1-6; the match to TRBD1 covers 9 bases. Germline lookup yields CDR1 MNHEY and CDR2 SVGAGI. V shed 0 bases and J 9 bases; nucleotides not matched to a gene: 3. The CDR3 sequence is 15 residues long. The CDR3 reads CASSYSGQGGSPLHF. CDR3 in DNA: TGTGCCAGCAGTTACTCGGGACAGGGAGGTTCACCCCTCCACTTT.

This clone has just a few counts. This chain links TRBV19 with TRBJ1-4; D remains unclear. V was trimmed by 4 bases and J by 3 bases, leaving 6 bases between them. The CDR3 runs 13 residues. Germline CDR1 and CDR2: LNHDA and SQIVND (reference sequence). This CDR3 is CASSTVSNEKLFF. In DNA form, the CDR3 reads TGTGCCAGTAGTACGGTCTCTAATGAAAAACTGTTTTTT.

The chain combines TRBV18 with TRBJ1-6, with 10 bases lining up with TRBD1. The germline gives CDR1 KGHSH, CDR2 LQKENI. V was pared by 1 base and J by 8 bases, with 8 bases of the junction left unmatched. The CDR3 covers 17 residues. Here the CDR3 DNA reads TGTGCCAGCTCACCACGAGAATACGGGACAGGGGATTCACCCCTCCACTTT. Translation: CASSPREYGTGDSPLHF.

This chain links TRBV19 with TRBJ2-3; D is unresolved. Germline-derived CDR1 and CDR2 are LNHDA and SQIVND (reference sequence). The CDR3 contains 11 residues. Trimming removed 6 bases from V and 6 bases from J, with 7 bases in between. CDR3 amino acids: CASSPGDTQYF. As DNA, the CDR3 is TGTGCCAGTAGCCCCGGGGATACGCAGTATTTT.

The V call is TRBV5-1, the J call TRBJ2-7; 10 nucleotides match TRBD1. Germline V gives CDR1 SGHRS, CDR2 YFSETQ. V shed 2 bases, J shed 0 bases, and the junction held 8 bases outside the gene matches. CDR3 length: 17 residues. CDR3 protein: CASSFRGQGVFSYEQYF. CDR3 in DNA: TGCGCCAGCAGCTTCCGAGGACAGGGGGTCTTCTCCTACGAGCAGTACTTC.

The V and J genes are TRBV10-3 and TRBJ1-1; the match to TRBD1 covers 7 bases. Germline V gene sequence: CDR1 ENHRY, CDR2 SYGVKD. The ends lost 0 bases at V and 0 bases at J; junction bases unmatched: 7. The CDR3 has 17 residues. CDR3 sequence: CAISESRGLSMNTEAFF. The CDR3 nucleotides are TGTGCCATCAGTGAGTCTAGGGGGCTTAGTATGAACACTGAAGCTTTCTTT.

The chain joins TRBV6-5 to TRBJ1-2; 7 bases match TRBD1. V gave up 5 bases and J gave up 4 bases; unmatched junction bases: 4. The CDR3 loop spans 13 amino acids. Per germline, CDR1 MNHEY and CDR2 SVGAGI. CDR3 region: CASSQGEVYGYTF. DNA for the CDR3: TGTGCCAGCAGTCAGGGGGAAGTCTATGGCTACACCTTC.

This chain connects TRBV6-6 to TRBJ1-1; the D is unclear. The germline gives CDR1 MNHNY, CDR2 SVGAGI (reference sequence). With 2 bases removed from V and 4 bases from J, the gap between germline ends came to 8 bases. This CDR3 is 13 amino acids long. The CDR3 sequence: CASSYPQATEAFF. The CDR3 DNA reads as TGTGCCAGCAGTTACCCCCAAGCCACTGAAGCTTTCTTT.

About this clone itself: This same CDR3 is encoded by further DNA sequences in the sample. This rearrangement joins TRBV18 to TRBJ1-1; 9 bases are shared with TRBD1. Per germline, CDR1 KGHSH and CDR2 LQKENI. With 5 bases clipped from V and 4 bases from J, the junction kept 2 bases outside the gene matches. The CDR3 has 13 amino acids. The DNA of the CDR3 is TGTGCCAGCTCATCGACAGGGGGCACTGAAGCTTTCTTT. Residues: CASSSTGGTEAFF.

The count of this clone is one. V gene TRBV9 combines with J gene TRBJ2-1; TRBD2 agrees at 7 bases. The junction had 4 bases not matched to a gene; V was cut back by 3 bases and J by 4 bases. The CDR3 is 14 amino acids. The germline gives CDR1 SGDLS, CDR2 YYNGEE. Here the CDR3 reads CASSEDGGYNEQFF. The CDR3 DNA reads TGTGCCAGCAGCGAGGACGGGGGGTACAATGAGCAGTTCTTC.

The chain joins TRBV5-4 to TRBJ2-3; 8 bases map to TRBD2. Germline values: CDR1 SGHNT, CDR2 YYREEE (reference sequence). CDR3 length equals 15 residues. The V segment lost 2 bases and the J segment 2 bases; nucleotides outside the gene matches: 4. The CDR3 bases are TGTGCCAGCAGCTTTCGGGGGGGGCACACAGATACGCAGTATTTT. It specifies CASSFRGGHTDTQYF.

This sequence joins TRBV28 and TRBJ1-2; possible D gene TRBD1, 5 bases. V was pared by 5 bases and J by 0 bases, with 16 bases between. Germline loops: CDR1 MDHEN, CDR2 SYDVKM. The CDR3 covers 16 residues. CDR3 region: CASSPRVGTSNYGYTF. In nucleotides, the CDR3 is TGTGCCAGCAGTCCACGGGTGGGGACTTCTAACTATGGCTACACCTTC.

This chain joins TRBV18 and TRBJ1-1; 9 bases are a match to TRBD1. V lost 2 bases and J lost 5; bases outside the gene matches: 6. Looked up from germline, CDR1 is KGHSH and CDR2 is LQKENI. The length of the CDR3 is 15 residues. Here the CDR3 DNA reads TGTGCCAGCTCACCATCTGAACAGGGGGCAACTGAAGCTTTCTTT. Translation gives CASSPSEQGATEAFF.

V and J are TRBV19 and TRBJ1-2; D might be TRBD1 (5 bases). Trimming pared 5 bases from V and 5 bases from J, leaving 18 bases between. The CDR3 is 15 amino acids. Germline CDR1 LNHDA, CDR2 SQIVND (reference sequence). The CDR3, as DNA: TGTGCCAGTAGTGATGACAGTATTTGGGCTTATGGCTACACCTTC. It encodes CASSDDSIWAYGYTF.

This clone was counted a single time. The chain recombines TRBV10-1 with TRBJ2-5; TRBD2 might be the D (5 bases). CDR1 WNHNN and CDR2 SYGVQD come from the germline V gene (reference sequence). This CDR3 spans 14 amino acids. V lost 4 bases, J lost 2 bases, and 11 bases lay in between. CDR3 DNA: TGCGCCAGCAGTGCCGTCTCGGGGCAAGAGACCCAGTACTTC. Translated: CASSAVSGQETQYF.

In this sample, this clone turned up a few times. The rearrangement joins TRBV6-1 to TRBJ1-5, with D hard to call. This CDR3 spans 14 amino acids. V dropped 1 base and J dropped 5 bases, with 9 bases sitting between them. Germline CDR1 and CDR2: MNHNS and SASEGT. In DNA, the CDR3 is TGTGCCAGCAGTGAAGGAGTCTCTGATCAGCCCCAGCATTTT. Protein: CASSEGVSDQPQHF.

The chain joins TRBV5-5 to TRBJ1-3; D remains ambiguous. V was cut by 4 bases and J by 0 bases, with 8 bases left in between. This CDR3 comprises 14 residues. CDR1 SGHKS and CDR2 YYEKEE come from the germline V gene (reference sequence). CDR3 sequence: CASSIYNSGNTIYF. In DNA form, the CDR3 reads TGTGCCAGCAGCATATACAACTCTGGAAACACCATATATTTT.

The DNA for the CDR3 is TGCGCCAGCAGCCCAAAGGGTCCGACAGGGGGAATCAGCAACACTGAAGCTTTCTTT. Amino acids: CASSPKGPTGGISNTEAFF. This chain uses TRBV5-1 with TRBJ1-1, with 9 bases fitting TRBD1. V shed 4 bases, J shed 2 bases, and the junction held 18 bases outside the gene matches. The CDR3 totals 19 residues. In germline, CDR1 is SGHRS, CDR2 YFSETQ.